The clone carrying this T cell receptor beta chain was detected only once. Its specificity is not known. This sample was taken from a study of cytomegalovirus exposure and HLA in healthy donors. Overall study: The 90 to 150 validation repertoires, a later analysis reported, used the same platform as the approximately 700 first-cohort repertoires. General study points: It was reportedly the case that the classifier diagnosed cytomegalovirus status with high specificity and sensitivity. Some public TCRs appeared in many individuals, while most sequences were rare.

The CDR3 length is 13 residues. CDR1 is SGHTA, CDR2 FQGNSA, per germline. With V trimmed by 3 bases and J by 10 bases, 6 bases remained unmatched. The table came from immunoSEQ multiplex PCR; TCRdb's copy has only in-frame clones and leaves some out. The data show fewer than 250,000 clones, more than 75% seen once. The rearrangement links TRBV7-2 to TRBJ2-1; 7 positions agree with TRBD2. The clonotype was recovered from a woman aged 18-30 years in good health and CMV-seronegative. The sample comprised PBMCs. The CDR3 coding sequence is TGTGCCAGCAGCTTGCCTAGCGGAAAAGAGCAGTTCTTC. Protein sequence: CASSLPSGKEQFF.